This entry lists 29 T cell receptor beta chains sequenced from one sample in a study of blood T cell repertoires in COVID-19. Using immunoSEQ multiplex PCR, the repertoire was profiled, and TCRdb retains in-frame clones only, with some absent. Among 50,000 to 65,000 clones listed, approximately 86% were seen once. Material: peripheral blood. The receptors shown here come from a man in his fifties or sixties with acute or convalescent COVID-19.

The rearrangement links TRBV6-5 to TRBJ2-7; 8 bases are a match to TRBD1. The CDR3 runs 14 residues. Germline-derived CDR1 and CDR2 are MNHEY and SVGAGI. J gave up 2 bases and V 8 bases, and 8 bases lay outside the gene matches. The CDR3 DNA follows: TGTGCCAGCTTGGAACCGGGACAGGCCTACGAGCAGTACTTC. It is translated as CASLEPGQAYEQYF.

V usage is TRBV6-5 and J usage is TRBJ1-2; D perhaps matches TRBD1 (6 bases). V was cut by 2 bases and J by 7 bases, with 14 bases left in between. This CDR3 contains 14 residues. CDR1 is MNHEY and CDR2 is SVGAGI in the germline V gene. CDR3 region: CASSYALEDSGYTF. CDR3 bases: TGTGCCAGCAGTTACGCTCTCGAGGACAGTGGCTACACCTTC.

CDR3 loop: CASSWTDSYEQYF. The CDR3 region has the DNA TGTGCCAGTAGCTGGACAGACTCCTACGAGCAGTACTTC. The genes are TRBV19 and TRBJ2-7, with a weak D call TRBD1 (6 bases). The CDR3 contains 13 residues. CDR1 LNHDA and CDR2 SQIVND come from the germline V gene (reference sequence). The germline V and J ends were trimmed by 6 bases and 0 bases, with 9 bases remaining between them.

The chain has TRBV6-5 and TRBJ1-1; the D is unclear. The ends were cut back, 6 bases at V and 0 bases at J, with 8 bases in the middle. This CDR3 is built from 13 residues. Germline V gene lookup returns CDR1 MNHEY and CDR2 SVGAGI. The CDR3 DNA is TGTGCCAGCAGCTTAACGGTGAACACTGAAGCTTTCTTT. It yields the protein CASSLTVNTEAFF.

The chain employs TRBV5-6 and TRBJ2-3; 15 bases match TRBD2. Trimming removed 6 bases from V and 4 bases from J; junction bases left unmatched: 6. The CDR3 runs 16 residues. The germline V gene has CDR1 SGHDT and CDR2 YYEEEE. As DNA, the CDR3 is TGTGCCAGCATCCAGGGACTAGCGGGAGGATCAGATACGCAGTATTTT. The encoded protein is CASIQGLAGGSDTQYF.

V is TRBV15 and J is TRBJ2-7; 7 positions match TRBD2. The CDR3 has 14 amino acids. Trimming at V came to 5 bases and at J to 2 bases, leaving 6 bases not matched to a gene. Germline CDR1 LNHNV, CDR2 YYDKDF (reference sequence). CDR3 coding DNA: TGTGCCACCAGCTGGGGGGGTGGGGCCTACGAGCAGTACTTC. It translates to CATSWGGGAYEQYF.

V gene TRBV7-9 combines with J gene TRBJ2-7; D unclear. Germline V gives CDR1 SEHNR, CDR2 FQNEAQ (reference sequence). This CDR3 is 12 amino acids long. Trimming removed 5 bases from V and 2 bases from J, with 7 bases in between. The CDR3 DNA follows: TGTGCCAGCAGCACCACAACCTACGAGCAGTACTTC. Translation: CASSTTTYEQYF.

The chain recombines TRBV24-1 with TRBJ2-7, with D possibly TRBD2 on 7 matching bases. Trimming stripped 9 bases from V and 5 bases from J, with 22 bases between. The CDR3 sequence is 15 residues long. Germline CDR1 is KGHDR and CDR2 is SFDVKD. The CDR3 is CATSRGGGPVNEQYF. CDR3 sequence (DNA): TGTGCCACCTCTAGGGGGGGAGGTCCGGTAAACGAGCAGTACTTC.

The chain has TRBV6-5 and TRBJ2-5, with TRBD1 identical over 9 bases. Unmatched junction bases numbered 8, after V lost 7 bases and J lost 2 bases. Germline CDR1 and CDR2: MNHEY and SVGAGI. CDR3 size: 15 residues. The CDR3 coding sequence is TGTGCCAGCAATTCGGGACAGGGCTTTCAAGAGACCCAGTACTTC. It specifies CASNSGQGFQETQYF.

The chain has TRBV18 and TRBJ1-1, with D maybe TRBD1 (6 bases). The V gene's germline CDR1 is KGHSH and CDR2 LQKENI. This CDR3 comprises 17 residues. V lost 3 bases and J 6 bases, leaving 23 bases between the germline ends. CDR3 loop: CASSPPDPDRLASEAFF. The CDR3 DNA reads TGTGCCAGCTCACCCCCGGACCCCGACAGGCTCGCATCTGAAGCTTTCTTT.

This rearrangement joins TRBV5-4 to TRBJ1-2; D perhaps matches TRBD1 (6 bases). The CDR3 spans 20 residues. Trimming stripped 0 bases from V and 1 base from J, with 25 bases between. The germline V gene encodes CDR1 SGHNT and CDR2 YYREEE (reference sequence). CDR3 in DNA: TGTGCCAGCAGCTTGGCCGGGGCAGGGGCCTATTCGTGGGGTAACTATGGCTACACCTTC. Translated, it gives CASSLAGAGAYSWGNYGYTF. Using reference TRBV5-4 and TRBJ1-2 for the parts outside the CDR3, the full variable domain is ETGVTQSPTHLIKTRGQQVTLRCSSQSGHNTVSWYQQALGQGPQFIFQYYREEENGRGNFPPRFSGLQFPNYSSELNVNALELDDSALYLCASSLAGAGAYSWGNYGYTFGSGTRLTVV.

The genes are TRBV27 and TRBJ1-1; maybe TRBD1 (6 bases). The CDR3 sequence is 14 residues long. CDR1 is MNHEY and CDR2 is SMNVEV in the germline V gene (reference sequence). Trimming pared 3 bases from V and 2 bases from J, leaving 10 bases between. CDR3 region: CASSFGTPNTEAFF. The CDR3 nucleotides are TGTGCCAGCAGTTTCGGGACACCTAACACTGAAGCTTTCTTT.

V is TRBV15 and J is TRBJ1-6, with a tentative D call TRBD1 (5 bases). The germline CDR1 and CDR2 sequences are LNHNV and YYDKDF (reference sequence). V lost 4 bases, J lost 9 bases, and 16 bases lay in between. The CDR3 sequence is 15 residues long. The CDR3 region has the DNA TGTGCCACCAGCACCGAGCAGGGCCTCTCTTCACCCCTCCACTTT. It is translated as CATSTEQGLSSPLHF.

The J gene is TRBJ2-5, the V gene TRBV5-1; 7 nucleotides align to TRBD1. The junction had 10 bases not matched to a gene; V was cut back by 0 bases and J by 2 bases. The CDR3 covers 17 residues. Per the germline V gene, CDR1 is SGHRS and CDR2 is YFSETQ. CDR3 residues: CASSLGIGTGQQETQYF. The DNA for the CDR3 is TGCGCCAGCAGCTTGGGAATTGGCACGGGACAGCAAGAGACCCAGTACTTC.

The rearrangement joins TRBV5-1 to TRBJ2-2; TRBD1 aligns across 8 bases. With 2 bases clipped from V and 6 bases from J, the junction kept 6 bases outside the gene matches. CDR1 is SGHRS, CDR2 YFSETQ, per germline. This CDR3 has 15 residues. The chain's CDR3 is CASSFTQGAAGELFF. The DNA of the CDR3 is TGCGCCAGCAGCTTTACCCAGGGGGCTGCCGGGGAGCTGTTTTTT.

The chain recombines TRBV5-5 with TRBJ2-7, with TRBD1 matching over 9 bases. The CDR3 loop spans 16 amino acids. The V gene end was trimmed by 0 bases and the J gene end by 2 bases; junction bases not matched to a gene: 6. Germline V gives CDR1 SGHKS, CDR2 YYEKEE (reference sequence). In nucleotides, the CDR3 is TGTGCCAGCAGCTTGGGAAGGGGACAGGGAGCCTACGAGCAGTACTTC. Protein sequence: CASSLGRGQGAYEQYF.

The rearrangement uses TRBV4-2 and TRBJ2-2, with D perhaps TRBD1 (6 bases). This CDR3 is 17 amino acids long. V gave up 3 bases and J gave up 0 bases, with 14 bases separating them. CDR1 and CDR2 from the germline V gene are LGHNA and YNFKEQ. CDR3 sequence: CASSQGDTIPNTGELFF. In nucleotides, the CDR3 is TGTGCCAGCAGCCAGGGGGACACTATACCGAACACCGGGGAGCTGTTTTTT.

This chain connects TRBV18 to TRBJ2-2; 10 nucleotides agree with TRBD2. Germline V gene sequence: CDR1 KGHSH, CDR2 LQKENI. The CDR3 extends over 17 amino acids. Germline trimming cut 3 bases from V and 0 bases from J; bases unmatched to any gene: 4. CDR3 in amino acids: CASSPRAGGANTGELFF. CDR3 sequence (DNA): TGTGCCAGCTCACCTAGAGCGGGAGGGGCGAACACCGGGGAGCTGTTTTTT.

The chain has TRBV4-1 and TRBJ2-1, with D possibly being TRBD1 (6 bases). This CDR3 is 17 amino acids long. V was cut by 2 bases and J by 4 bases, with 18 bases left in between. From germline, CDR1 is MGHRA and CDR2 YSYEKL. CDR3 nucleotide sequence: TGCGCCAGCAGCCAACCTAACAGGGCCAGGGCATACAATGAGCAGTTCTTC. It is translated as CASSQPNRARAYNEQFF.

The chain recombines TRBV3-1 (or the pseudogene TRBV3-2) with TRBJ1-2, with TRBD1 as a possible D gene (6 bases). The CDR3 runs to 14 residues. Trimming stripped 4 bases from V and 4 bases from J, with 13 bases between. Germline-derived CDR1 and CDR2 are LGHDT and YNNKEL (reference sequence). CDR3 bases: TGTGCCAGCAGCCTACAAACAGGGTCCTATGGCTACACCTTC. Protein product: CASSLQTGSYGYTF.

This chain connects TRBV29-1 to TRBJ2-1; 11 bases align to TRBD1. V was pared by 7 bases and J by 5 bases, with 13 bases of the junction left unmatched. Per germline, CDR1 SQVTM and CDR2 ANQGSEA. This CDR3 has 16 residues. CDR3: CSAPRRDRGFDNEQFF. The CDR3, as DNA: TGCAGCGCCCCACGCCGGGACAGGGGGTTTGACAATGAGCAGTTCTTC.

This chain's CDR3 is CASSGGQENEKLFF. CDR3 bases: TGTGCCAGCAGCGGGGGACAGGAAAATGAAAAACTGTTTTTT. The V and J genes are TRBV9 and TRBJ1-4; 8 positions agree with TRBD1. This CDR3 has 14 amino acids. After removal of 3 bases from V and 5 bases from J, the junction contained 3 bases not matched to a gene. Germline V gene data show CDR1 as SGDLS and CDR2 as YYNGEE. The entire variable domain, with the rest obtained from reference TRBV9 and TRBJ1-4, is as follows: DSGVTQTPKHLITATGQRVTLRCSPRSGDLSVYWYQQSLDQGLQFLIQYYNGEERAKGNILERFSAQQFPDLHSELNLSSLELGDSALYFCASSGGQENEKLFFGSGTQLSVL.

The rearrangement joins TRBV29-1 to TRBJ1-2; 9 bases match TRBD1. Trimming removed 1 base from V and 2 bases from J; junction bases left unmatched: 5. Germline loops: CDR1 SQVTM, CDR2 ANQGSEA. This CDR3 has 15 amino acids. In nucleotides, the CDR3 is TGCAGCGTTGAAGGCTGGACAGGGGCGAACTATGGCTACACCTTC. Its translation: CSVEGWTGANYGYTF.

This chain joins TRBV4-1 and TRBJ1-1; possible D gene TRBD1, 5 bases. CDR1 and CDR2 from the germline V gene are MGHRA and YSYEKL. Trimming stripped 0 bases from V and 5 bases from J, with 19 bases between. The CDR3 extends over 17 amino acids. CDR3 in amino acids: CASSQELSSWGETEAFF. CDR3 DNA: TGCGCCAGCAGCCAAGAGTTGTCGTCGTGGGGGGAAACTGAAGCTTTCTTT.

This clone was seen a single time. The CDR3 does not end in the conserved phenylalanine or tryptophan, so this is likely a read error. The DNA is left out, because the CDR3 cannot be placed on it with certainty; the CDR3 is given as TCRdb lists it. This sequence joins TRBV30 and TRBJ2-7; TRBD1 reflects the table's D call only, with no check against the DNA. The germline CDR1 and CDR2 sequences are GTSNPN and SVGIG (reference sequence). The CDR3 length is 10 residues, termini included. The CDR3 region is CAWHRDRGPS.

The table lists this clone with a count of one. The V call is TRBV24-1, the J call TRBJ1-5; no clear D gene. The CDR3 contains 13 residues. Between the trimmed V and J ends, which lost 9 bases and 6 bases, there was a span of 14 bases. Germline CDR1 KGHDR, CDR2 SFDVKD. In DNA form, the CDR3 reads TGTGCCACCGCGGACCGGCGGGGTCAGCCCCAGCATTTT. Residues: CATADRRGQPQHF.

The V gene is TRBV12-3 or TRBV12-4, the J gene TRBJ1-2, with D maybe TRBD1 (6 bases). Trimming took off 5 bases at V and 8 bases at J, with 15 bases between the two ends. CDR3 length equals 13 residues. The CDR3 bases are TGTGCCAGCAGTGTCCGACAGGTGGAGGGCTACACCTTC. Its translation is CASSVRQVEGYTF.

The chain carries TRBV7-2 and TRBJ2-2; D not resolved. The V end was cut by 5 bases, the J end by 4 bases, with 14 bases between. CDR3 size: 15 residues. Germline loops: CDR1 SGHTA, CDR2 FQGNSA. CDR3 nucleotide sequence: TGTGCCAGCAGCAGGTTGCGGATAGGCACCGGGGAGCTGTTTTTT. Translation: CASSRLRIGTGELFF.

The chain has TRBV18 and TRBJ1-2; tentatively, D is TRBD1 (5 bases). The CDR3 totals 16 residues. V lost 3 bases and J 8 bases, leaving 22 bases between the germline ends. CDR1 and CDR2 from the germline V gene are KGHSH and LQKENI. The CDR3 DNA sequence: TGTGCCAGCTCACCCATTGCCGGGACTCCGTCGTACGGCTACACCTTC. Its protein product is CASSPIAGTPSYGYTF.